The clone carrying this TCR beta chain showed up just a few times. The sample comes from a study of T cell changes during pregnancy in multiple sclerosis. From germline, CDR1 is SNHLY and CDR2 FYNNEI. The CDR3 has 14 residues. Deletions cut 5 bases from V and 5 bases from J, with 15 bases between. Profiling relied on immunoSEQ multiplex PCR, and the TCRdb table lists in-frame clones only, not all of them. The sample holds approximately 100,000 clones, about 90% seen once. The chain employs TRBV2 and TRBJ2-5, with D possibly matching TRBD1 (6 bases). The clonotype originates from a female donor with multiple sclerosis, enrolled in a pregnancy study. The specimen comprised peripheral blood, sampled before pregnancy. The CDR3 is CASSRNRDSETQYF. CDR3 coding DNA: TGTGCCAGCAGTCGTAACAGGGATAGTGAGACCCAGTACTTC.